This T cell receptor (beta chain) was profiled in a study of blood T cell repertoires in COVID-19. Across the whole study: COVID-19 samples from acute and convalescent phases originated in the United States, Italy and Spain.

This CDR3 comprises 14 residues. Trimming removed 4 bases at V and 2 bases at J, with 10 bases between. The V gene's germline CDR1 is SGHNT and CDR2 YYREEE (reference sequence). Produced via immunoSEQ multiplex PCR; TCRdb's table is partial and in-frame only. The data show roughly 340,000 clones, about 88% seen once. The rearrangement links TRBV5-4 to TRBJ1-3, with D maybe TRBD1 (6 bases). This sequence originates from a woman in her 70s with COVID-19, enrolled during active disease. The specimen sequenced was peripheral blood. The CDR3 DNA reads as TGTGCCAGCAGCCCAGGGGTTGCTGGAAACACCATATATTTT. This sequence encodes CASSPGVAGNTIYF.